This T cell receptor beta chain was recorded in a study of T cell changes during pregnancy in multiple sclerosis. Here immunoSEQ multiplex PCR was the method, and the copy in TCRdb shows in-frame clones only, minus some. Here the sample spans 40,000 or so clones, around 90% being singletons. The germline CDR1 and CDR2 sequences are SGHTA and FQGNSA. The V gene lost 4 bases and the J gene lost 0 bases, with 22 bases spanning the gap. This CDR3 contains 19 residues. V gene TRBV7-2 combines with J gene TRBJ2-1; TRBD2 might be the D (6 bases). Sequenced material: CD4+ T cells from peripheral blood mononuclear cells, taken after pregnancy. This receptor was identified in a female donor in good health, enrolled as a control in a pregnancy study. The CDR3 reads CASSSPLIWGRSSYNEQFF. CDR3 coding DNA: TGTGCCAGCAGCTCCCCCTTGATTTGGGGGAGGAGCTCCTACAATGAGCAGTTCTTC. Combining the CDR3 with reference TRBV7-2 and TRBJ2-1 gives the whole variable domain GAGVSQSPSNKVTEKGKDVELRCDPISGHTALYWYRQSLGQGLEFLIYFQGNSAPDKSGLPSDRFSAERTGGSVSTLTIQRTQQEDSAVYLCASSSPLIWGRSSYNEQFFGPGTRLTVL.